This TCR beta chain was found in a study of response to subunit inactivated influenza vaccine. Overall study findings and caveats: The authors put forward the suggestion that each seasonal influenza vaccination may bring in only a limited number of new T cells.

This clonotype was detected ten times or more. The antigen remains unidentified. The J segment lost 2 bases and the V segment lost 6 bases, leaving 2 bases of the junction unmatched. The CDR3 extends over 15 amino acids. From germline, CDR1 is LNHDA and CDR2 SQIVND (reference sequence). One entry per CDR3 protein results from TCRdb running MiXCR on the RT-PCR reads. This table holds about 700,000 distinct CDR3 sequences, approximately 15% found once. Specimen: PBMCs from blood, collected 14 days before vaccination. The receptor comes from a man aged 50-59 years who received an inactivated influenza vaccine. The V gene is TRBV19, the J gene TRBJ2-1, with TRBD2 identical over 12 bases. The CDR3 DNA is TGTGCCAGTAGATCTAGCGGGGGGGCCTACAATGAGCAGTTCTTC. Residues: CASRSSGGAYNEQFF.